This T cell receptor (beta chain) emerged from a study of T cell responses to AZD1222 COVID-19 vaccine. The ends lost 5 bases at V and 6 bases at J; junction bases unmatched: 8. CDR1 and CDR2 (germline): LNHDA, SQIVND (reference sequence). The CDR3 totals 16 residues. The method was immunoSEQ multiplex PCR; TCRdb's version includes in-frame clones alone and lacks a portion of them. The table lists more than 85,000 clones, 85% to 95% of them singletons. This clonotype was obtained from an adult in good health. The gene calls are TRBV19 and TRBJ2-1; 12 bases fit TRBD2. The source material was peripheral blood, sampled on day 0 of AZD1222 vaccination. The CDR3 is CASSGLAGGSGNEQFF. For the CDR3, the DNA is TGTGCCAGTAGTGGGCTAGCGGGGGGGTCAGGCAATGAGCAGTTCTTC.